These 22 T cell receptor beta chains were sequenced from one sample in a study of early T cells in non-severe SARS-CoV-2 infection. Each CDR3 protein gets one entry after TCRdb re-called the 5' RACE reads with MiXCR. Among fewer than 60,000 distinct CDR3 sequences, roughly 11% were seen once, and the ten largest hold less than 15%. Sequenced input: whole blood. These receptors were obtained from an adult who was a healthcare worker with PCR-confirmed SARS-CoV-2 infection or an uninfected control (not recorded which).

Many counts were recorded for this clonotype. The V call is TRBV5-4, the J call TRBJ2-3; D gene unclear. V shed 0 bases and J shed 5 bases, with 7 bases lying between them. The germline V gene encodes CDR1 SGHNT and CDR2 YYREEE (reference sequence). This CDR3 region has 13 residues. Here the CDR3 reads CASSLVGGDTQYF. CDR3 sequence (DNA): TGTGCCAGCAGCTTGGTAGGCGGAGATACGCAGTATTTT.

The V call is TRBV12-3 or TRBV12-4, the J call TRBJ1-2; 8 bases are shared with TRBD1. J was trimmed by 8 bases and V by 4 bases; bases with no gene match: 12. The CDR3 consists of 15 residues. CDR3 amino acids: CASSSDRGISRGYTF. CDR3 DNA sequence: TGTGCCAGCAGTTCTGACAGGGGAATTTCGCGGGGCTACACCTTC.

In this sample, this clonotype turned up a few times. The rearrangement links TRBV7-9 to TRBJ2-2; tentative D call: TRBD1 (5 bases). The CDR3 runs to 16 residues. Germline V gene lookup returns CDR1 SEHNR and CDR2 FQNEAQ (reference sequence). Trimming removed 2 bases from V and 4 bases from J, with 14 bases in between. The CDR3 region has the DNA TGTGCCAGCAGCTTACGGTCCAGGGCCTTCACCGGGGAGCTGTTTTTT. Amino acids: CASSLRSRAFTGELFF.

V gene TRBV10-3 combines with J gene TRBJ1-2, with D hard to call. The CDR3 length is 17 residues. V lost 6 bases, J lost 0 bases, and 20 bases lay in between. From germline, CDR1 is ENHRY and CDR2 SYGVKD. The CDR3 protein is CAISLYRLGGTNYGYTF. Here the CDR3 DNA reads TGTGCCATCAGCCTTTATAGGTTGGGTGGTACTAACTATGGCTACACCTTC.

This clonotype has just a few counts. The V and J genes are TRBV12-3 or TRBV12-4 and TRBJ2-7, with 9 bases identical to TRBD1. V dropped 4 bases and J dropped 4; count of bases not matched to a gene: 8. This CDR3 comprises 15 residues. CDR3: CASSWGGTGSYEQYF. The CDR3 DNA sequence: TGTGCCAGCAGTTGGGGGGGGACAGGGTCTTACGAGCAGTACTTC.

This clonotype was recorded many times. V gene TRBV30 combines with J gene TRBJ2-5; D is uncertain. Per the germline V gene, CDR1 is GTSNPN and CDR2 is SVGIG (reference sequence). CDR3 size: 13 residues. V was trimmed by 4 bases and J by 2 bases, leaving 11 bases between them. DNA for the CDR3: TGTGCCTGGAATTTGAACTCACAAGAGACCCAGTACTTC. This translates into CAWNLNSQETQYF.

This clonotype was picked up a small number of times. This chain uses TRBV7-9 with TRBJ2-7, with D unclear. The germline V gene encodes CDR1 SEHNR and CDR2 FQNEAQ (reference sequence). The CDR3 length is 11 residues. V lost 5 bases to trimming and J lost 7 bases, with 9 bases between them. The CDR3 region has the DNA TGTGCCAGCAGCCCCTCGACGGAGCAGTACTTC. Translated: CASSPSTEQYF.

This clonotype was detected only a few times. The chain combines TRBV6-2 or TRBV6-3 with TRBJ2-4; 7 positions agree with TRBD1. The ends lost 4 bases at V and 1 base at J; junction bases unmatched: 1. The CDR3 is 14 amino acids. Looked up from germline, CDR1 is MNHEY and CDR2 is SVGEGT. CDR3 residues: CASSLDRAKNIQYF. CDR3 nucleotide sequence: TGTGCCAGCAGTTTGGACAGGGCCAAAAACATTCAGTACTTC.

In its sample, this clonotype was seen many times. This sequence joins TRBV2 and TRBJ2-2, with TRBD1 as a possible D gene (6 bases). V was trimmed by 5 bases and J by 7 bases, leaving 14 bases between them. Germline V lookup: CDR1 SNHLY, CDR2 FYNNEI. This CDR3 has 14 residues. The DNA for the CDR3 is TGTGCCAGCAGTCCTATACAGGGCGGCGGGGAGCTGTTTTTT. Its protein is CASSPIQGGGELFF.

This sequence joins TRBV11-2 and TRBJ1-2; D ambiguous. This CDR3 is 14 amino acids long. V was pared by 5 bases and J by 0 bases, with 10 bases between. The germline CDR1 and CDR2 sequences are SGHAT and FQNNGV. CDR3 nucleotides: TGTGCCAGCAGCCATCTCGGCGCTAACTATGGCTACACCTTC. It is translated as CASSHLGANYGYTF. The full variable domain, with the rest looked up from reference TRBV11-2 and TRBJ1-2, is EAGVAQSPRYKIIEKRQSVAFWCNPISGHATLYWYQQILGQGPKLLIQFQNNGVVDDSQLPKDRFSAERLKGVDSTLKIQPAKLEDSAVYLCASSHLGANYGYTFGSGTRLTVV.

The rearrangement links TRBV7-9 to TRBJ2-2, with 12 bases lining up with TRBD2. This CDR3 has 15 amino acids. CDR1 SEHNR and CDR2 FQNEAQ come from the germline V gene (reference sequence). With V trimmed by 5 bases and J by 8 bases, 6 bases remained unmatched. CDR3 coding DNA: TGTGCCAGCAGCCAGACTAGCGGGAGCGTGGGGGAGCTGTTTTTT. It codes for CASSQTSGSVGELFF.

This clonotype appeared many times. The CDR3 nucleotides read TGCAGTGGGGGATGGGACAGGGGGCGCGTCTACGAGCAGTACTTC. As protein: CSGGWDRGRVYEQYF. V is TRBV20-1 and J is TRBJ2-7; 12 bases are a match to TRBD1. Germline loops: CDR1 DFQATT, CDR2 SNEGSKA (reference sequence). The J segment lost 3 bases and the V segment lost 7 bases, leaving 10 bases of the junction unmatched. The length of the CDR3 is 15 residues.

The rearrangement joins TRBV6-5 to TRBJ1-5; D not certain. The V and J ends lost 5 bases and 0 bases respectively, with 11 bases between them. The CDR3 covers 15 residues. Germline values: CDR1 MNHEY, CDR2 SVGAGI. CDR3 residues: CASSLSAGSNQPQHF. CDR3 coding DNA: TGTGCCAGCAGTCTATCCGCGGGTAGCAATCAGCCCCAGCATTTT.

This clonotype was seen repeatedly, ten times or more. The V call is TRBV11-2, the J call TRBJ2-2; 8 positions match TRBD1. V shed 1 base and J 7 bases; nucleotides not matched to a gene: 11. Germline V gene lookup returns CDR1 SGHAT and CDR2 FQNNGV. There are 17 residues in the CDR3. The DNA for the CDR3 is TGTGCCAGCAGCTTAGGTATCCTGCAGGGGGCGAACGGGGAGCTGTTTTTT. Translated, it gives CASSLGILQGANGELFF.

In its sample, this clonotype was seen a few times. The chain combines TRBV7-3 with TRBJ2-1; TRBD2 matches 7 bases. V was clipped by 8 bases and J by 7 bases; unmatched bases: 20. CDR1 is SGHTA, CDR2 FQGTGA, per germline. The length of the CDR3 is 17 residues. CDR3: CASEVDSRGEGLNEQFF. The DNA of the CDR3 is TGTGCCAGCGAGGTAGACTCTCGGGGGGAAGGTTTGAATGAGCAGTTCTTC.

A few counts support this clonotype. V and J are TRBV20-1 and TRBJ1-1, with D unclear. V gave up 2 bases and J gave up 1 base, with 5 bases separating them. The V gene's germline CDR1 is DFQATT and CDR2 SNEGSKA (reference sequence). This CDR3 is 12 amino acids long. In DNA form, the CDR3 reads TGCAGTGCTAGACGGGGGAACACTGAAGCTTTCTTT. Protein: CSARRGNTEAFF.

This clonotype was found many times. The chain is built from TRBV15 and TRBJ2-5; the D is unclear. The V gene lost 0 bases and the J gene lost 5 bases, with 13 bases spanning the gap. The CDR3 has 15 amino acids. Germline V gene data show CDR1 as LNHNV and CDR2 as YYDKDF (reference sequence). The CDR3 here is CATSRDLTELETQYF. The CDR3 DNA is TGTGCCACCAGCAGAGATTTAACAGAATTGGAGACCCAGTACTTC.

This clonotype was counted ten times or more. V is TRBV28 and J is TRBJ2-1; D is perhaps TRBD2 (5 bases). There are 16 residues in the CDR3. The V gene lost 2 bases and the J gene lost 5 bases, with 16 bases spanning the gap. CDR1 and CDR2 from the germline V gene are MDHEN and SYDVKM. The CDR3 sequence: CASSLVEGGVDNEQFF. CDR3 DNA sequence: TGTGCCAGCAGTTTAGTAGAAGGAGGCGTCGACAATGAGCAGTTCTTC.

The CDR3: CSARDMTGGFYNEQFF. DNA for the CDR3: TGCAGTGCTAGAGATATGACGGGAGGGTTCTACAATGAGCAGTTCTTC. The V and J genes are TRBV20-1 and TRBJ2-1, with TRBD2 matching 8 bases. Trimming took 0 bases from V and 3 from J; bases not matched to a gene: 7. There are 16 residues in the CDR3. CDR1 is DFQATT, CDR2 SNEGSKA, per germline (reference sequence).

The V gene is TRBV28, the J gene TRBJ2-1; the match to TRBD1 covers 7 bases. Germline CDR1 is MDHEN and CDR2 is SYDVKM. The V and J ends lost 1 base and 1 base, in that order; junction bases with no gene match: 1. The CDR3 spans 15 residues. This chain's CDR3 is CASSLSGGSYNEQFF. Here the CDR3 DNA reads TGTGCCAGCAGTTTATCAGGGGGTTCCTACAATGAGCAGTTCTTC.

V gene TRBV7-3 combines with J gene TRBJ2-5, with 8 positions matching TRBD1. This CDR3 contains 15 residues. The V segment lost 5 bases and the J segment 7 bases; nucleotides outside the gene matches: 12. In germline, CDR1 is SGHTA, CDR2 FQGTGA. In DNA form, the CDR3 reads TGTGCCAGCAGCCCGACGGACAGGGCCGGCGGGACCCAGTACTTC. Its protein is CASSPTDRAGGTQYF. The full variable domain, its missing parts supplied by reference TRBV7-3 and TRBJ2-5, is GAGVSQTPSNKVTEKGKYVELRCDPISGHTALYWYRQSLGQGPEFLIYFQGTGAADDSGLPNDRFFAVRPEGSVSTLKIQRTERGDSAVYLCASSPTDRAGGTQYFGPGTRLLVL.

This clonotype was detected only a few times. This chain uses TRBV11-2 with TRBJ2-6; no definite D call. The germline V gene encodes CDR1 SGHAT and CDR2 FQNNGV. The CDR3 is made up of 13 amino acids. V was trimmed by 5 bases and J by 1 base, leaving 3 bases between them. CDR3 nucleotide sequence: TGTGCCAGCAGCGCGTCTGGGGCCAACGTCCTGACTTTC. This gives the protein CASSASGANVLTF.